This TCR beta chain was found in a study of T cell clonality in common variable immunodeficiency (dated by TCRdb to 2013 to 2016). Broader findings and caveats from the paper: Healthy controls shared more TCRbeta clones with each other than CVID subjects shared among themselves (p < 0.0001). Fewer deletions and N-nucleotide insertions were reportedly observed in CVID TCRbeta sequences, and highly modified clones with 13 or more V deletions were reportedly absent from CVID TCRbeta sequences. According to the authors, finding the cause of the higher clonality in CVID would require sequencing the repertoires of T cell subpopulations. Although equal DNA input was used, an average of about 87,000 unique sequences per sample was obtained for controls, compared with some 34,000 for CVID samples. Patient heterogeneity within the CVID cohort put limits on correlating repertoire features with clinical complications. TCRbeta clonality was higher in CVID subjects than in healthy controls (t-test p = 0.018), and the increase was most characteristic of about a third of subjects.

Equivalent amounts of genomic DNA from CVID and control samples were used as sequencing input. For every sample, a 60 bp segment covering the rearranged TCRbeta CDR3 region was amplified and then sequenced. The immunoSEQ assay, a bias-corrected multiplex PCR combined with high-throughput sequencing, was used for TCRbeta amplification. In the paper's pipeline: Each unique nucleotide sequence was treated as a clone and annotated with V, D and J genes, copy number and frequency. Sequences were labeled productive if in frame, and non-productive if out of frame or containing stop codons. As previously described, clonality was computed from Shannon's entropy. The predicted amino acid sequences of productive clones were used to derive mean CDR3 Kyte-Doolittle hydropathy. The R hclust function was used to hierarchically cluster scaled V gene usage with Manhattan distance and complete linkage. Sharing of clones by CDR3 amino acid sequence was evaluated through resampling of 12 repertoires per group over 100 rounds. The repertoires were searched for approximately 72 published EBV-specific TCRbeta sequences and almost 250 published CMV-specific TCRbeta sequences. Two CVID samples that yielded fewer than 10,000 sequences were excluded from the analysis, so roughly 42 CVID repertoires were retained. In TCRdb, the immuneACCESS table is reduced to in-frame sequences with V and J assigned. These tables do not hold every clone; where another copy was compared, an unresolved V gene accounts for under half, and the others remain unexplained. D and trimming were read from the DNA, whereas the V and J calls and clone size are those reported in that table. The table shows 25,000 to 35,000 clones here, with no singletons. The biggest ten clones account for 3.5% to 4.5% of the sample.

From cysteine to phenylalanine, the CDR3 is 16 amino acids long. Sequencing covers 39 bases of the CDR3, shown here with the frame starting at base 1. For CDR1 and CDR2, the germline V gene lists SGHRS and YFSETQ. Relative to germline, V is 0 bases shorter and J is 4 bases shorter, with 13 bases between their ends. Most CVID patients and most healthy controls were of Caucasian heritage. Heparinized peripheral whole blood samples of about 5 to 8 ml were obtained from each donor. Genomic DNA from adults with common variable immune deficiency (CVID) and from healthy adult controls was the source for sequencing TCRbeta CDR3 repertoires. There were around 22 healthy adult volunteers in the control group (about 12 female and approximately ten male), ranging in age from about 23 to 66 years, with a mean age of around 33. Diluted blood was density-centrifuged over Hypaque 1077 or Ficoll-Paque to isolate peripheral blood mononuclear cells. Genomic DNA was obtained from unsorted mononuclear cells through either Qiagen column purification or a centrifugation-based method.

This clone came up many times. There is no known antigen for this receptor. The missing CDR3 end, 3 residues past where the read stops, is filled in from the germline J gene. Sample: peripheral blood mononuclear cells. The chain couples TRBV5-1 to TRBJ2-2; TRBD1 could be the D gene, as 5 bases match. The TCR was taken from a person aged 18 to 70 in good health. The CDR3 has the sequence CASSLVDTASTGELFF. The covered CDR3 bases are TGCGCCAGCAGCTTGGTGGACACAGCCTCCACCGGGGAG.